This T cell receptor beta chain is drawn from a study of shared clonotypes between healthy human individuals. Study details: Aged between 18 and 49, the donors were a couple of women and a few men.

The CDR3 is 16 amino acids. CDR1 is SNHLY and CDR2 is FYNNEI in the germline V gene. With 6 bases removed from V and 8 bases from J, the gap between germline ends came to 25 bases. Study-wide findings and caveats: Naive subsets generally had larger estimated richness than memory subsets. Clonotype sharing among donors likely depends on sequencing depth.

Sequenced by immunoSEQ multiplex PCR; TCRdb stores in-frame clones only, minus some. This repertoire shows 950,000 to 1,100,000 clones, about 75% found once; its top ten account for approximately 1.5%. Every contributor of samples was a Caucasian grown-up residing in Nashville, Tennessee. This clone was picked up a small number of times. Its antigen is undetermined. The receptor was derived from a man in his late teens or twenties in good health. The rearrangement joins TRBV2 to TRBJ1-2; TRBD1 is a possible D gene (6 bases). The sequenced sample consisted of memory CD4+ T cells sorted from blood. Subset given: CD45RA-negative fraction. The CDR3 sequence is CASRETRTANSEGYTF. The CDR3 nucleotides read TGTGCCAGCAGGGAGACCCGGACAGCCAACAGTGAGGGCTACACCTTC.